This T cell receptor beta chain was obtained from a study of shared clonotypes between healthy human individuals. Unsorted samples used approximately 99 million PBMCs for genomic DNA. This clone was detected ten times or more. Its matching antigen is unknown. This sample also contains other DNA sequences that code for the same CDR3. The germline V and J ends were trimmed by 4 bases and 0 bases, with 11 bases remaining between them. The CDR3 loop spans 14 amino acids. Germline assignment: CDR1 GTSNPN and CDR2 SVGIG (reference sequence). Broader study findings: Blood was the only sampled material, and tissue repertoires likely differ.

In the source study's methods: As immunoSEQ supplied junction-only sequences (without quality scores), filtering differed. The data were produced by immunoSEQ multiplex PCR, yet TCRdb's version contains in-frame clones alone and is incomplete. V and J calls and clone size are those listed in that table; D and trimming were worked out from the DNA. The table records about half a million clones, 70% to 80% of them present only once. The genes are TRBV30 and TRBJ2-3; possibly TRBD1 for D (6 bases). This clonotype was obtained from a woman aged 40 to 55 in good health. Some clones in this sample may be carry-over from other donors' samples. Sequencing was performed on PBMCs. CDR3 nucleotides: TGTGCCTGGATGAGGGGGAGAAGCACAGATACGCAGTATTTT. Its translation: CAWMRGRSTDTQYF.